This T cell receptor beta chain stems from a study of T-cell memory formation after mild COVID-19. This CDR3 comprises 15 residues. Germline CDR1 reads MDHEN; CDR2 reads SYDVKM. J was trimmed by 7 bases and V by 3 bases; bases with no gene match: 4. UMIs and sample barcodes were carried by the TCR alpha and TCR beta cDNA libraries that 5'RACE produced using constant-segment primers. From the 5' RACE reads, TCRdb called clonotypes with MiXCR, one entry per CDR3 protein. Of 450,000 to 650,000 distinct CDR3 sequences listed, about 20% were seen once; the top ten hold 8.4%. The chain combines TRBV28 with TRBJ1-5; TRBD1 agrees at 12 bases. The receptor comes from an adult woman who had mild COVID-19 (a few samples of this study predate the infection). Cell type and time point are not known. Sequenced: PBMCs or a T cell subset sorted from them (not recorded which). The CDR3: CASSFGDRGRQPQHF. The DNA for the CDR3 is TGTGCCAGCAGTTTTGGGGACAGGGGGCGGCAGCCCCAGCATTTT.